A single sample is the source of the 15 T cell receptor beta chains below, sequenced in a study of T cell clones after liver transplantation. This table comes from immunoSEQ multiplex PCR, and its TCRdb copy is limited to in-frame clones, with some not included. The table shows under 85,000 clones, with approximately 80% occurring only once. The material was CD4+ T cells from blood, obtained 12 months after liver transplant. These receptor sequences come from a human patient who received a liver transplant. Some T cells may be graft donor cells.

The chain links TRBV18 to TRBJ1-1; D unresolved. CDR1 and CDR2 (germline): KGHSH, LQKENI. Between the trimmed V and J ends, which lost 3 bases and 8 bases, there was a span of 10 bases. This CDR3 region has 12 residues. CDR3 sequence: CASSPGPEEAFF. The CDR3 DNA reads as TGTGCCAGCTCACCTGGGCCCGAGGAAGCTTTCTTT. Complete variable domain (other parts from reference TRBV18 and TRBJ1-1): NAGVMQNPRHLVRRRGQEARLRCSPMKGHSHVYWYRQLPEEGLKFMVYLQKENIIDESGMPKERFSAEFPKEGPSILRIQQVVRGDSAAYFCASSPGPEEAFFGQGTRLTVV.

In its sample, this clone ranks as medium-sized. This chain uses TRBV15 with TRBJ1-5, with D perhaps matching TRBD1 (5 bases). Trimming stripped 2 bases from V and 5 bases from J, with 7 bases between. From germline, CDR1 is LNHNV and CDR2 YYDKDF (reference sequence). The CDR3 has 13 residues. The CDR3 protein is CATSRTGDQPQHF. The CDR3 DNA reads as TGTGCCACCAGCAGAACAGGCGATCAGCCCCAGCATTTT.

The rearrangement joins TRBV29-1 to TRBJ2-7; the D gene could be TRBD1 or TRBD2 (6 bases each). With 0 bases removed from V and 4 bases from J, the gap between germline ends came to 25 bases. This CDR3 spans 18 amino acids. CDR1 is SQVTM, CDR2 ANQGSEA, per germline. The chain's CDR3 is CSVEDPRDLKGGIYEQYF. The CDR3 region has the DNA TGCAGCGTTGAAGATCCCCGGGACTTAAAGGGGGGCATTTACGAGCAGTACTTC.

V usage is TRBV30 and J usage is TRBJ1-1, with D maybe TRBD1 (6 bases). There are 13 residues in the CDR3. The V end lost 4 bases, the J end lost 1 base, and 10 bases lay between the germline ends. Germline V gives CDR1 GTSNPN, CDR2 SVGIG (reference sequence). In DNA form, the CDR3 reads TGTGCCTGGATCGACAGGAGGAACACTGAAGCTTTCTTT. Encoded protein: CAWIDRRNTEAFF.

The chain carries TRBV6-5 and TRBJ2-2; D may be TRBD2 (5 bases). CDR3 length equals 14 residues. CDR1 is MNHEY and CDR2 is SVGAGI in the germline V gene. Trimming stripped 6 bases from V and 8 bases from J, with 16 bases between. For the CDR3, the DNA is TGTGCCAGCAGATCCCGGAGCGGCGGGGGGGAGCTGTTTTTT. Protein product: CASRSRSGGGELFF.

CDR3 residues: CASSFSGDIYNEQFF. Written as DNA, the CDR3 is TGCGCCAGCAGCTTCTCCGGGGACATCTACAATGAGCAGTTCTTC. The rearrangement links TRBV5-1 to TRBJ2-1; weak D call: TRBD1 (6 bases). The CDR3 consists of 15 residues. The germline V and J ends were trimmed by 2 bases and 3 bases, with 12 bases remaining between them. Per germline, CDR1 SGHRS and CDR2 YFSETQ. The full variable domain, with the rest looked up from reference TRBV5-1 and TRBJ2-1, is KAGVTQTPRYLIKTRGQQVTLSCSPISGHRSVSWYQQTPGQGLQFLFEYFSETQRNKGNFPGRFSGRQFSNSRSEMNVSTLELGDSALYLCASSFSGDIYNEQFFGPGTRLTVL.

The chain links TRBV5-8 to TRBJ2-5; D call uncertain. Trimming removed 6 bases at V and 2 bases at J, with 17 bases between. This CDR3 comprises 15 residues. CDR1 and CDR2 (germline): SGHTS, YDEGEE. As DNA, the CDR3 is TGTGCCAGCACCCATGACCGCGGTTGGCAAGAGACCCAGTACTTC. Residues: CASTHDRGWQETQYF.

The rearrangement uses TRBV18 and TRBJ1-2; TRBD1 matches at 7 bases. The V segment lost 3 bases and the J segment 2 bases; nucleotides outside the gene matches: 6. This CDR3 has 15 residues. In germline, CDR1 is KGHSH, CDR2 LQKENI. The CDR3 nucleotides are TGTGCCAGCTCACCGACAGACAGGGCCAACTATGGCTACACCTTC. Amino acid sequence: CASSPTDRANYGYTF.

The J gene is TRBJ2-6, the V gene TRBV28; D is unresolved. Germline-derived CDR1 and CDR2 are MDHEN and SYDVKM. The CDR3 is 13 residues long. Trimming pared 4 bases from V and 0 bases from J, leaving 1 base between. CDR3 protein: CASSSSGANVLTF. The CDR3 DNA is TGTGCCAGCAGTTCCTCTGGGGCCAACGTCCTGACTTTC.

This chain joins TRBV11-2 and TRBJ1-1; no clear D. Per the germline V gene, CDR1 is SGHAT and CDR2 is FQNNGV. This CDR3 is 15 amino acids long. V dropped 4 bases and J dropped 5 bases, with 17 bases sitting between them. CDR3 DNA sequence: TGTGCCAGCAGCTCCACTTCCGCTGCAGGTACTGAAGCTTTCTTT. This encodes CASSSTSAAGTEAFF.

V and J are TRBV5-1 and TRBJ1-2; 8 bases are a match to TRBD1. Germline CDR1 SGHRS, CDR2 YFSETQ. CDR3 length: 13 residues. V trimming: 3 bases; J trimming: 7 bases; junction bases outside the gene matches: 5. CDR3 sequence: CASSYQGAVGYTF. The CDR3 DNA is TGCGCCAGCAGCTACCAGGGGGCGGTTGGCTACACCTTC.

The rearrangement uses TRBV9 and TRBJ1-5, with a tentative D call TRBD1 (6 bases). The CDR3 runs 14 residues. The germline V and J ends were trimmed by 4 bases and 7 bases, with 15 bases remaining between them. Germline V CDR1 and CDR2: SGDLS, YYNGEE. The CDR3 sequence: CASSPEGGRQPQHF. DNA for the CDR3: TGTGCCAGCAGCCCAGAGGGGGGAAGGCAGCCCCAGCATTTT.

The chain has TRBV29-1 and TRBJ2-7, with D maybe TRBD1 (5 bases). Trimming stripped 6 bases from V and 3 bases from J, with 18 bases between. Per the germline V gene, CDR1 is SQVTM and CDR2 is ANQGSEA. The CDR3 has 14 residues. CDR3 in DNA: TGCAGCGTGGGGCTGTCACTGGGCTACTACGAGCAGTACTTC. Protein product: CSVGLSLGYYEQYF.

This chain joins TRBV5-6 and TRBJ2-7, with a possible D match to TRBD2 (5 bases). The CDR3 sequence is 16 residues long. Germline-derived CDR1 and CDR2 are SGHDT and YYEEEE. V was trimmed by 2 bases and J by 0 bases, leaving 15 bases between them. CDR3 amino acids: CASSFGGGFNSYEQYF. CDR3 nucleotides: TGTGCCAGCAGCTTCGGAGGCGGGTTCAACTCCTACGAGCAGTACTTC.

In this sample, this clone turned up a few times. The junction departs from germline at one end; a sequencing error may be responsible. The V and J genes are TRBV5-1 and TRBJ2-7; 9 nucleotides line up with TRBD1. CDR1 is SGHRS and CDR2 is YFSETQ in the germline V gene. This CDR3 is 13 amino acids long. CDR3 coding DNA: TGCGCCAGCAGCTACGGGGCCGGGGACAGGGTATCCTTC. Its protein is CASSYGAGDRVSF. Full variable domain (missing parts from reference TRBV5-1 and TRBJ2-7): KAGVTQTPRYLIKTRGQQVTLSCSPISGHRSVSWYQQTPGQGLQFLFEYFSETQRNKGNFPGRFSGRQFSNSRSEMNVSTLELGDSALYLCASSYGAGDRVSFGPGTRLTVT.